Sequencing of this T cell receptor beta chain was carried out in a study of cytomegalovirus exposure and HLA in healthy donors. General study findings and limits: Under in vitro conditions, three CMV-associated chains were confirmed as specific for CMV antigens. According to a subsequent analysis, TCR clusters from the first cohort were inclined to appear together in the roughly 120 validation repertoires. Rarity characterized most TCR sequences, yet some public TCRs appeared in many donors.

Germline CDR1 reads GTSNPN; CDR2 reads SVGIG (reference sequence). CDR3 length equals 15 residues. The J segment lost 0 bases and the V segment lost 0 bases, leaving 5 bases of the junction unmatched. The method was immunoSEQ multiplex PCR; TCRdb's version includes in-frame clones alone and lacks a portion of them. The repertoire holds 35,000 to 40,000 clones, approximately 92% seen once, with more than 2.5% in the top ten. In regard to this clone: Antigen: not known.

The chain combines TRBV30 with TRBJ2-7, with 7 positions matching TRBD1. The TCR was taken from a man aged 18-30 years in good health and CMV-seronegative. Input material: PBMCs. The CDR3 DNA sequence: TGTGCCTGGAGTGTTCGACAGGGAGCCTCCTACGAGCAGTACTTC. Translation gives CAWSVRQGASYEQYF. Full variable domain (missing parts from reference TRBV30 and TRBJ2-7): SQTIHQWPATLVQPVGSPLSLECTVEGTSNPNLYWYRQAAGRGLQLLFYSVGIGQISSEVPQNLSASRPQDRQFILSSKKLLLSDSGFYLCAWSVRQGASYEQYFGPGTRLTVT.